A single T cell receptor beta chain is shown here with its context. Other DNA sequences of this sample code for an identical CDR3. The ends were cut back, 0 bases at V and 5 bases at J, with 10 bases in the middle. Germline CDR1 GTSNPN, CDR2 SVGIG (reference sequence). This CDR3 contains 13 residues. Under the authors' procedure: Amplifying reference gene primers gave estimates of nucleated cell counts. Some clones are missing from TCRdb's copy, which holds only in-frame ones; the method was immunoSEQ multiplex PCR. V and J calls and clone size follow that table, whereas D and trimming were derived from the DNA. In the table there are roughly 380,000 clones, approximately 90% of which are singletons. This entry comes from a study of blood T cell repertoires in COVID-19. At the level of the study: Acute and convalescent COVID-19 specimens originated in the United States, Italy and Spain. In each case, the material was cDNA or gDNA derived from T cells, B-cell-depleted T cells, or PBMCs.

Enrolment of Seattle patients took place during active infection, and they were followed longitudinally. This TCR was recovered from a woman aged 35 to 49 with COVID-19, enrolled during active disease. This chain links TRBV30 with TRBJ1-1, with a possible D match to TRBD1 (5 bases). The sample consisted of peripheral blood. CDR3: CAWSVSGRTEAFF. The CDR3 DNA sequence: TGTGCCTGGAGTGTATCAGGGCGGACTGAAGCTTTCTTT.